This is a list of T cell receptor beta chains from one sample in a study of blood T cell repertoires in COVID-19. This table comes from immunoSEQ multiplex PCR, and its TCRdb copy is limited to in-frame clones, with some not included. The sample contains around 30,000 clones, roughly 90% of which appear only once. Sequencing input: peripheral blood. Receptors were obtained from a middle-aged woman with active or convalescent COVID-19. The CDR3 runs from the conserved cysteine through the conserved F or W. The D gene is left open where the match is weak. Some rows mark clone size as missing; the rest say once, few, many or name a class of expanded clone.

clone_size,j_call,v_call,d_call,cdr3_length,cdr3_aa,cdr3_nt
NA,TRBJ2-1,TRBV11-3,NA,13,CASSPGTLDEQFF,TGTGCCAGCAGCCCCGGGACTCTGGATGAGCAGTTCTTC
NA,TRBJ2-3,TRBV5-8,TRBD2,16,CASSLGAGGPTDTQYF,TGTGCCAGCAGCTTGGGAGCGGGGGGGCCCACAGATACGCAGTATTTT
NA,TRBJ2-7,TRBV6-5,NA,15,CASSSPGALAYEQYF,TGTGCCAGCAGTTCCCCGGGAGCCCTCGCCTACGAGCAGTACTTC
NA,TRBJ2-4,TRBV23-1,NA,19,CASSHRGPDRFLAKNIQYF,TGCGCCAGCAGTCATAGAGGCCCCGACAGGTTCTTAGCCAAAAACATTCAGTACTTC
NA,TRBJ2-7,TRBV19,TRBD1,17,CASSIEGYRGISYEQYF,TGTGCCAGTAGTATAGAAGGTTACAGGGGAATTTCCTACGAGCAGTACTTC
NA,TRBJ2-7,TRBV6-6,TRBD1,14,CASTRQGAKYEQYF,TGTGCCAGCACTCGACAGGGGGCGAAATACGAGCAGTACTTC
NA,TRBJ2-3,TRBV3-1/TRBV3-2,NA,12,CASSPGTDTQYF,TGTGCCAGCAGCCCCGGCACAGATACGCAGTATTTT
once,TRBJ2-3,TRBV6-5,NA,11,CASQSADTQYF,TGTGCCAGCCAGTCCGCAGATACGCAGTATTTT
NA,TRBJ1-1,TRBV4-1,NA,13,CASSQVRQLEAFF,TGCGCCAGCAGCCAAGTCAGGCAGCTTGAAGCTTTCTTT
NA,TRBJ2-7,TRBV2,TRBD1,19,CASSEEEGGASILVYEQYF,TGTGCCAGCAGTGAAGAAGAAGGGGGCGCTTCTATACTTGTCTACGAGCAGTACTTC
once,TRBJ1-3,TRBV9,TRBD1,16,CASSVGDRGQGNTIYF,TGTGCCAGCAGCGTAGGGGACAGGGGGCAGGGAAACACCATATATTTT
NA,TRBJ1-1,TRBV6-2/TRBV6-3,NA,15,CASSGGEAGRTEAFF,TGTGCCAGCAGCGGGGGAGAGGCAGGGAGGACTGAAGCTTTCTTT
NA,TRBJ1-3,TRBV15,NA,17,CATSSPRDSRSGNTIYF,TGTGCCACCAGCAGCCCCCGGGACTCACGCTCTGGAAACACCATATATTTT
NA,TRBJ2-3,TRBV7-3,NA,15,CASSPYSDPADTQYF,TGTGCCAGCAGCCCGTATAGCGACCCGGCAGATACGCAGTATTTT
NA,TRBJ2-3,TRBV24-1,TRBD1,14,CATADRGSGDTQYF,TGTGCCACTGCGGACAGGGGCAGTGGGGATACGCAGTATTTT
NA,TRBJ1-3,TRBV18,TRBD1,16,CASSPLDRGHGNTIYF,TGTGCCAGCTCCCCCCTCGACAGGGGACACGGAAACACCATATATTTT
NA,TRBJ1-4,TRBV9,NA,16,CASSATPGDVNEKLFF,TGTGCCAGCAGCGCTACCCCGGGGGATGTTAATGAAAAACTGTTTTTT
NA,TRBJ2-3,TRBV4-1,TRBD2,17,CASSQDTSGGQVDTQYF,TGCGCCAGCAGCCAAGATACGAGCGGGGGGCAGGTGGATACGCAGTATTTT
few,TRBJ2-5,TRBV27,TRBD2,18,CASSQLAGGPGRGETQYF,TGTGCCAGCAGTCAACTAGCGGGAGGCCCCGGCCGGGGAGAGACCCAGTACTTC
NA,TRBJ2-7,TRBV11-3,NA,12,CASSLGAYEQYF,TGTGCCAGCAGCTTAGGAGCCTACGAGCAGTACTTC
once,TRBJ1-4,TRBV6-2/TRBV6-3,NA,11,CASSHSEKLFF,TGTGCCAGCAGCCACAGCGAAAAACTGTTTTTT
NA,TRBJ2-1,TRBV27,NA,16,CASSLSGSLSYNEQFF,TGTGCCAGCAGTTTATCAGGGAGCCTCTCCTACAATGAGCAGTTCTTC
NA,TRBJ1-5,TRBV15,NA,13,CATSRQYNQPQHF,TGTGCCACCAGTAGACAGTACAATCAGCCCCAGCATTTT
NA,TRBJ2-7,TRBV6-1,NA,14,CASSERQIAREQYF,TGTGCCAGCAGTGAGCGGCAAATTGCCCGGGAGCAGTACTTC
NA,TRBJ1-1,TRBV7-9,TRBD1,14,CASSDDRAKLYAFF,TGTGCCAGCAGCGACGACAGGGCGAAGTTGTATGCTTTCTTT
NA,TRBJ1-1,TRBV11-3,NA,13,CASSTKPGTEAFF,TGTGCCAGCAGCACGAAGCCAGGCACTGAAGCTTTCTTT
NA,TRBJ2-1,TRBV4-2,TRBD2,15,CASSQGTSGVNEQFF,TGTGCCAGCAGCCAAGGGACTAGCGGGGTCAATGAGCAGTTCTTC
NA,TRBJ2-1,TRBV19,TRBD2,17,CASSPPRSGPSYNEQFF,TGTGCCAGTAGTCCTCCCCGTAGCGGGCCATCTTACAATGAGCAGTTCTTC
NA,TRBJ2-1,TRBV6-5,TRBD1,14,CASIRSTGVNEQFF,TGTGCCAGCATCCGCTCGACAGGGGTCAATGAGCAGTTCTTC
NA,TRBJ2-2,TRBV4-1,TRBD2,17,CASSARLAAQRDGELFF,TGCGCCAGCAGCGCCCGACTAGCGGCTCAACGTGACGGGGAGCTGTTTTTT
NA,TRBJ2-5,TRBV4-1,NA,12,CASSQPGETQYF,TGCGCCAGCAGCCAGCCCGGAGAGACCCAGTACTTC
NA,TRBJ2-1,TRBV29-1,TRBD1,18,CSVEWGQGVLGSYNEQFF,TGCAGCGTTGAATGGGGACAGGGGGTATTGGGCTCCTACAATGAGCAGTTCTTC
NA,TRBJ2-2,TRBV7-8,NA,19,CASSLYARAGRVNTGELFF,TGTGCCAGCAGCTTATACGCCCGAGCTGGCAGGGTCAACACCGGGGAGCTGTTTTTT
NA,TRBJ1-1,TRBV30,NA,14,CAWTGGVGNTEAFF,TGTGCCTGGACTGGAGGGGTGGGGAACACTGAAGCTTTCTTT
once,TRBJ1-1,TRBV6-2/TRBV6-3,TRBD1,12,CASSLGQGEAFF,TGTGCCAGCAGTTTAGGACAGGGTGAAGCTTTCTTT
NA,TRBJ1-5,TRBV9,NA,13,CASSVGGEQPQHF,TGTGCCAGCAGCGTAGGAGGAGAGCAGCCCCAGCATTTT
NA,TRBJ2-1,TRBV25-1,NA,13,CASGGNLYNEQFF,TGTGCCAGCGGCGGGAATCTCTACAATGAGCAGTTCTTC
once,TRBJ2-5,TRBV5-4,NA,14,CASSLEWAQETQYF,TGTGCCAGCAGCTTGGAGTGGGCCCAAGAGACCCAGTACTTC
NA,TRBJ1-5,TRBV4-1,NA,12,CASGFGNQPQHF,TGCGCCTCGGGGTTTGGCAATCAGCCCCAGCATTTT
few,TRBJ2-7,TRBV11-3,NA,13,CASSLDGGHEQYF,TGTGCCAGCAGCCTGGACGGGGGGCACGAGCAGTACTTC
NA,TRBJ2-7,TRBV6-5,TRBD2,15,CASSYSGGRVYEQYF,TGTGCCAGCAGTTACTCGGGCGGGAGGGTCTACGAGCAGTACTTC
NA,TRBJ2-3,TRBV28,NA,15,CASILDRGLRNTQYF,TGTGCCAGCATCCTAGACCGAGGACTGAGGAATACGCAGTATTTT
NA,TRBJ1-3,TRBV30,NA,16,CAWSKGNRGSGNTIYF,TGTGCCTGGAGTAAGGGGAACAGAGGCTCTGGAAACACCATATATTTT
NA,TRBJ1-2,TRBV30,TRBD1,12,CAWSPGQVQGTF,TGTGCCTGGAGTCCGGGACAGGTGCAGGGCACCTTC
NA,TRBJ2-1,TRBV5-1,NA,14,CASSYSGPHNEQFF,TGCGCCAGCAGCTATTCTGGCCCCCACAATGAGCAGTTCTTC
NA,TRBJ1-5,TRBV29-1,NA,14,CSVVEGGGNQPQHF,TGCAGCGTTGTCGAGGGCGGAGGCAATCAGCCCCAGCATTTT
NA,TRBJ1-1,TRBV30,NA,13,CAWSGTGFTEAFF,TGTGCCTGGAGTGGTACAGGCTTCACTGAAGCTTTCTTT
NA,TRBJ2-3,TRBV5-1,TRBD2,17,CASSLGPSGGAGDTQYF,TGCGCCAGCAGCTTGGGCCCTAGCGGGGGGGCCGGGGATACGCAGTATTTT
NA,TRBJ2-7,TRBV3-1/TRBV3-2,TRBD2,18,CASSRGLAGASSSYEQYF,TGTGCCAGCAGCCGAGGGCTAGCGGGAGCCTCAAGCTCCTACGAGCAGTACTTC
NA,TRBJ1-5,TRBV28,TRBD1,21,CASSLSLGFGQGAGSNQPQHF,TGTGCCAGCAGTTTGTCTTTAGGGTTTGGACAGGGGGCAGGAAGCAATCAGCCCCAGCATTTT
NA,TRBJ1-2,TRBV5-4,TRBD1,15,CASSLGTGGVRGYTF,TGTGCCAGCAGCTTGGGGACAGGGGGCGTTCGTGGCTACACCTTC
NA,TRBJ2-7,TRBV6-2/TRBV6-3,TRBD2,17,CASSYSFSGGMYYEQYF,TGTGCCAGCAGTTACTCCTTTAGCGGGGGTATGTACTACGAGCAGTACTTC
NA,TRBJ2-1,TRBV6-1,TRBD2,15,CASSEARGGANEQFF,TGTGCCAGCAGTGAAGCGCGCGGGGGGGCCAATGAGCAGTTCTTC
NA,TRBJ1-1,TRBV27,NA,14,CASSSQSLNTEAFF,TGTGCCAGCAGTTCACAGAGTTTGAACACTGAAGCTTTCTTT
NA,TRBJ1-2,TRBV7-2,NA,13,CASSLDRAYGYTF,TGTGCCAGCAGCTTAGACAGGGCCTATGGCTACACCTTC
NA,TRBJ2-6,TRBV4-1,TRBD2,17,CASSLSGGASGANVLTF,TGCGCCAGCAGCCTTAGCGGGGGCGCCTCTGGGGCCAACGTCCTGACTTTC
NA,TRBJ1-6,TRBV10-3,TRBD1,16,CAISEMGQRKNSPLHF,TGTGCCATCAGTGAGATGGGACAGAGAAAAAATTCACCCCTCCACTTT